These 9 T cell receptor beta chains originate from one sample sequenced in a study of tumor-infiltrating lymphocytes in localized non-small cell lung cancer. Generated by immunoSEQ multiplex PCR, the TCRdb table keeps only in-frame clones and is missing some. The sample lists around 25,000 clones, around 70% seen once, with roughly 14% in the top ten. Source material: lung tumor tissue. The source is a human donor with non-small cell lung cancer.

The chain carries TRBV18 and TRBJ2-1; a possible D gene is TRBD2 (5 bases). CDR3 length: 15 residues. Trimming left V 3 bases short and J 0 bases short, with 9 bases between. Germline V CDR1 and CDR2: KGHSH, LQKENI. The CDR3: CASSPSVSSYNEQFF. Written as DNA, the CDR3 is TGTGCCAGCTCACCTAGCGTAAGCTCCTACAATGAGCAGTTCTTC.

V and J are TRBV5-1 and TRBJ2-7; 7 nucleotides line up with TRBD1. The CDR3 has 14 residues. Losses at the gene ends were 3 bases for V and 2 bases for J; bases not matched to a gene: 5. Germline V gene sequence: CDR1 SGHRS, CDR2 YFSETQ. The CDR3 bases are TGCGCCAGCAGCTCGGGACAGATAACCTACGAGCAGTACTTC. Residues: CASSSGQITYEQYF.

V gene TRBV12-5 combines with J gene TRBJ2-5; 8 bases map to TRBD1. Germline lookup yields CDR1 LGHNT and CDR2 FRNRAP. The ends lost 6 bases at V and 5 bases at J; junction bases unmatched: 5. The CDR3 has 13 residues. Here the CDR3 DNA reads TGTGCTAGTGGGATTGACAGGGGTGAGACCCAGTACTTC. This encodes CASGIDRGETQYF.

The chain recombines TRBV7-2 with TRBJ2-1; 7 nucleotides align to TRBD2. V was clipped by 5 bases and J by 8 bases; unmatched bases: 12. The CDR3 has 15 amino acids. Germline values: CDR1 SGHTA, CDR2 FQGNSA. The CDR3 bases are TGTGCCAGCAGCCCCCCAGGGAGGGAGGGTTATGAGCAGTTCTTC. Encoded protein: CASSPPGREGYEQFF.

J is TRBJ2-1 and V is TRBV2; no clear D gene. Germline V CDR1 and CDR2: SNHLY, FYNNEI. The V and J ends lost 3 bases and 14 bases respectively, with 8 bases between them. The CDR3 runs 10 residues. The CDR3, as DNA: TGTGCCAGCAGTGACTCCGGCGAGTTCTTC. Amino acid sequence: CASSDSGEFF.

This rearrangement joins TRBV5-1 to TRBJ1-1, with D possibly being TRBD1 (5 bases). The V gene's germline CDR1 is SGHRS and CDR2 YFSETQ. The CDR3 covers 14 residues. V was trimmed by 1 base and J by 1 base, leaving 8 bases between them. CDR3 DNA: TGCGCCAGCAGCTTGTTGACAGCGAACACTGAAGCTTTCTTT. Protein: CASSLLTANTEAFF.

This clone was counted a few times. The genes are TRBV7-3 and TRBJ2-2; the D gene is possibly TRBD2 (5 bases). V was shortened by 5 bases and J by 0 bases, with 7 bases between the two germline ends. Germline V gene data show CDR1 as SGHTA and CDR2 as FQGTGA. CDR3 length equals 14 residues. This chain's CDR3 is CASSVLANTGELFF. The CDR3 DNA reads TGTGCCAGCAGCGTACTAGCGAACACCGGGGAGCTGTTTTTT.

The gene calls are TRBV10-2 and TRBJ1-2; 7 nucleotides line up with TRBD1. CDR1 is WSHSY, CDR2 SAAADI, per germline. There are 16 residues in the CDR3. V was clipped by 6 bases and J by 4 bases; unmatched bases: 14. The CDR3 DNA reads as TGCGCCAGCAGCTTTATTTATAGGACAGGCAGCTATGGCTACACCTTC. Translating gives CASSFIYRTGSYGYTF.

The chain has TRBV2 and TRBJ2-1; D is unresolved. The V and J ends lost 6 bases and 0 bases respectively, with 12 bases between them. The CDR3 consists of 15 residues. Germline V gives CDR1 SNHLY, CDR2 FYNNEI. CDR3 sequence reads: CASRTGRSSYNEQFF. The CDR3 DNA reads as TGTGCCAGCAGAACCGGCAGGAGCTCCTACAATGAGCAGTTCTTC.